This T cell receptor (beta chain) originates from a study of shared clonotypes between healthy human individuals. Measured with immunoSEQ multiplex PCR; TCRdb has only the in-frame clones, and not every one. The sample consists of around 600,000 clones, roughly 96% of them appearing once. V trimming: 9 bases; J trimming: 1 base; junction bases outside the gene matches: 4. This CDR3 region has 13 residues. Germline-derived CDR1 and CDR2 are SNHLY and FYNNEI. Naivety among CD8 cells was defined by CD45RO negativity and positive CCR7 selection, thereby excluding terminally differentiated effector memory CD45RA+ cells.

The rearrangement uses TRBV2 and TRBJ1-1; 8 positions match TRBD1. The sequenced sample consisted of naive CD8+ T cells sorted from blood. This receptor was obtained from a woman younger than 45 in good health. This CDR3 is CARGDRSNTEAFF. The CDR3 DNA reads as TGTGCCAGAGGGGACAGGTCGAACACTGAAGCTTTCTTT.